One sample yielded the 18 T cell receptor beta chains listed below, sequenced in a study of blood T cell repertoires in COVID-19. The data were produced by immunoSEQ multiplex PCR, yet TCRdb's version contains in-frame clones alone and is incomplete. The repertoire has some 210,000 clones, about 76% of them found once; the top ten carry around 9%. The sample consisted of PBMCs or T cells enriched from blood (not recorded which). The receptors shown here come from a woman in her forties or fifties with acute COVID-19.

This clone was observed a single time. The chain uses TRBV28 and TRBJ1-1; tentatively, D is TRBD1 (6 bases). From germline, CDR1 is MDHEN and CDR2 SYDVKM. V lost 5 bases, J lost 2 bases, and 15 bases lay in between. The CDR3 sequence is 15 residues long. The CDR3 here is CASSPSDRRNTEAFF. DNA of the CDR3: TGTGCCAGCAGTCCCTCCGACAGGAGAAACACTGAAGCTTTCTTT.

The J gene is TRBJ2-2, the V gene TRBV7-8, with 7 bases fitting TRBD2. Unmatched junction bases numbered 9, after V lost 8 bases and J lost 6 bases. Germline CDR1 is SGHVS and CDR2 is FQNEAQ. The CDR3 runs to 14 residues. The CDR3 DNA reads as TGTGCCAGCGCGGGGACTATCTTGGCCGGGGAGCTGTTTTTT. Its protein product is CASAGTILAGELFF.

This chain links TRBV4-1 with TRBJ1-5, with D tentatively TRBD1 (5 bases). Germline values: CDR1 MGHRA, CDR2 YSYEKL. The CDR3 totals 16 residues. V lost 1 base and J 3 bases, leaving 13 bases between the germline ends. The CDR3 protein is CASSQAAQGFNQPQHF. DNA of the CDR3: TGCGCCAGCAGCCAAGCGGCCCAGGGTTTCAATCAGCCCCAGCATTTT.

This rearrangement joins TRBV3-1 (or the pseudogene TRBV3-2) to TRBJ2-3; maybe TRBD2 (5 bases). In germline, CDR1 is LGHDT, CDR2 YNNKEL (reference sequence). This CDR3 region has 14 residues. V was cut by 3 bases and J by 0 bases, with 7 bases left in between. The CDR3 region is CASSQQRSTDTQYF. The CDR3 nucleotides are TGTGCCAGCAGCCAGCAGCGGAGCACAGATACGCAGTATTTT.

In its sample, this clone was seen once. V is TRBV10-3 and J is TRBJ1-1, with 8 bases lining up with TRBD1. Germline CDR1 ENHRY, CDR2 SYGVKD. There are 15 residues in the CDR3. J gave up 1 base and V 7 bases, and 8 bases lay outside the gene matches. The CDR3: CAITQGAWRNTEAFF. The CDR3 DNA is TGTGCCATCACCCAGGGGGCCTGGAGGAACACTGAAGCTTTCTTT.

The CDR3 loop reads CASSPTGGGANVLTF. CDR3 DNA: TGTGCCAGCAGTCCCACCGGGGGTGGGGCCAACGTCCTGACTTTC. The V call is TRBV28, the J call TRBJ2-6; tentatively, D is TRBD2 (6 bases). CDR3 length equals 15 residues. V lost 5 bases to trimming and J lost 3 bases, with 11 bases between them. In germline, CDR1 is MDHEN, CDR2 SYDVKM.

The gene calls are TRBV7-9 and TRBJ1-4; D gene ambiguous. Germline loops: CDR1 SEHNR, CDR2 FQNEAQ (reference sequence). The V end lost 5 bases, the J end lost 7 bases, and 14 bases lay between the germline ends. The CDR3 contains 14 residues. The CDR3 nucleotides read TGTGCCAGCAGCCCTACTAGTCTTGGTGAAAAACTGTTTTTT. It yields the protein CASSPTSLGEKLFF.

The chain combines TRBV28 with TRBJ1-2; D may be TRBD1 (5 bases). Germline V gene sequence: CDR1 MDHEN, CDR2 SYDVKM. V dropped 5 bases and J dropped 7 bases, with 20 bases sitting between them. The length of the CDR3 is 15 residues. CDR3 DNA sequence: TGTGCCAGCAGTCCCGGGGGGGAGGTGCTTGGTGGCTACACCTTC. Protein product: CASSPGGEVLGGYTF.

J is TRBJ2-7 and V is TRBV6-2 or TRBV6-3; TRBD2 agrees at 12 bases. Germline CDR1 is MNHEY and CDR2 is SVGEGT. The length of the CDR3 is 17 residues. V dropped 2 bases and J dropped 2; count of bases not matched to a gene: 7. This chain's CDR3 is CASSYRTTSGGPYEQYF. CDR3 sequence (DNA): TGTGCCAGCAGTTACAGGACGACTAGCGGGGGTCCCTACGAGCAGTACTTC.

As DNA, the CDR3 is TGTGCCAGCAACGGACAGCTTAATTCACCCCTCCACTTT. Protein: CASNGQLNSPLHF. The V and J genes are TRBV28 and TRBJ1-6; maybe TRBD1 (6 bases). Trimming removed 7 bases at V and 6 bases at J, with 10 bases between. Germline loops: CDR1 MDHEN, CDR2 SYDVKM. The CDR3 extends over 13 amino acids.

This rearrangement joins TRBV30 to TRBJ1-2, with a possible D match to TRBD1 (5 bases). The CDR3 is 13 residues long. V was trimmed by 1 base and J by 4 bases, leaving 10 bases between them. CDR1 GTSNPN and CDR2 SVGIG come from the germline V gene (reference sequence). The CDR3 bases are TGTGCCTGGAGTGCCCAGGGCCCCTATGGCTACACCTTC. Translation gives CAWSAQGPYGYTF.

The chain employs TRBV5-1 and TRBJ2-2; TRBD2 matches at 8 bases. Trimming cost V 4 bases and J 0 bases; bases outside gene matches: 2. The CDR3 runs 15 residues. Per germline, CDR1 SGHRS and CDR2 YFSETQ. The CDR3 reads CASSRAGANTGELFF. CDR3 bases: TGCGCCAGCAGCCGAGCGGGAGCGAACACCGGGGAGCTGTTTTTT. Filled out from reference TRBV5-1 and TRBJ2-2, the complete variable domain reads KAGVTQTPRYLIKTRGQQVTLSCSPISGHRSVSWYQQTPGQGLQFLFEYFSETQRNKGNFPGRFSGRQFSNSRSEMNVSTLELGDSALYLCASSRAGANTGELFFGEGSRLTVL.

The CDR3 sequence is CAISDSSGAYNEQFF. As DNA, the CDR3 is TGTGCCATCAGCGACTCTAGCGGGGCGTACAATGAGCAGTTCTTC. The chain uses TRBV10-3 and TRBJ2-1; 9 bases match TRBD2. Germline V lookup: CDR1 ENHRY, CDR2 SYGVKD. The length of the CDR3 is 15 residues. The V gene end was trimmed by 6 bases and the J gene end by 4 bases; junction bases not matched to a gene: 7.

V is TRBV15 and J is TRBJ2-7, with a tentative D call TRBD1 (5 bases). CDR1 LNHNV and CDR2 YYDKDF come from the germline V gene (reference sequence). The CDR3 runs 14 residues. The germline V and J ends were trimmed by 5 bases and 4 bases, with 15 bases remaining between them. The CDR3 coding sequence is TGTGCCACCAGCTGGGCTAGGGGTAAATACGAGCAGTACTTC. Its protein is CATSWARGKYEQYF.

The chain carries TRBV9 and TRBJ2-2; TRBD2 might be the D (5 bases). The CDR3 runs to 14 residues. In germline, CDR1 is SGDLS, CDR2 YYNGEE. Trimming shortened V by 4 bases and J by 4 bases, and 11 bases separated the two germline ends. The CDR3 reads CASSPPRATGELFF. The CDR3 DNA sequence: TGTGCCAGCAGCCCCCCGAGGGCCACCGGGGAGCTGTTTTTT.

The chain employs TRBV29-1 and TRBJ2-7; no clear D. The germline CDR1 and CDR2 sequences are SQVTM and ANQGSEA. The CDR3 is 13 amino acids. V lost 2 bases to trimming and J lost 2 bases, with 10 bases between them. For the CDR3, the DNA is TGCAGCGTTGAAAGGTCGGGTACCTACGAGCAGTACTTC. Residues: CSVERSGTYEQYF.

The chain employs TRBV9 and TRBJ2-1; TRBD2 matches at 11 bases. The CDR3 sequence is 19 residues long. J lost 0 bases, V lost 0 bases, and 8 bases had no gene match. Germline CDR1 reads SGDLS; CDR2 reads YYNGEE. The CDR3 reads CASSVGLAGGSTSYNEQFF. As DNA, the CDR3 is TGTGCCAGCAGCGTAGGGTTAGCGGGAGGGAGTACCTCCTACAATGAGCAGTTCTTC.

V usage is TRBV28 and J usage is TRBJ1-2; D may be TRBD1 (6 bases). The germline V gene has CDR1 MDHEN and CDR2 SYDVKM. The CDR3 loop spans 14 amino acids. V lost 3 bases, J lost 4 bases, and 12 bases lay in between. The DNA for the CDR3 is TGTGCCAGCAGTTTTTTTTTAGGGGGCTATGGCTACACCTTC. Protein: CASSFFLGGYGYTF.